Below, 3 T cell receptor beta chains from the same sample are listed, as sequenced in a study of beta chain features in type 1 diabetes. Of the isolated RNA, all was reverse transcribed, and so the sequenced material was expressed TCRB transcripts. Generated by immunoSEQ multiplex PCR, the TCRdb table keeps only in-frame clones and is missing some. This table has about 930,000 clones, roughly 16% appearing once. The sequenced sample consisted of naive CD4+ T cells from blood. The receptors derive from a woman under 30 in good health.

CDR3 DNA: TGTGCCAGCAGCGTAGGCTACATCGGAAACACCATATATTTT. Residues: CASSVGYIGNTIYF. V usage is TRBV9 and J usage is TRBJ1-3; D is undetermined. V was clipped by 0 bases and J by 4 bases, with 8 bases between them. The CDR3 consists of 14 residues. Looked up from germline, CDR1 is SGDLS and CDR2 is YYNGEE.

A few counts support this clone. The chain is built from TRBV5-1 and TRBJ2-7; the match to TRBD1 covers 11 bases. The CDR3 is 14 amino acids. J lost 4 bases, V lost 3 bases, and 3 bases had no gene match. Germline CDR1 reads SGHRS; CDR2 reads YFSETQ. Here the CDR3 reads CASSWDRGTYEQYF. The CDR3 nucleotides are TGCGCCAGCAGCTGGGACAGGGGGACGTACGAGCAGTACTTC.

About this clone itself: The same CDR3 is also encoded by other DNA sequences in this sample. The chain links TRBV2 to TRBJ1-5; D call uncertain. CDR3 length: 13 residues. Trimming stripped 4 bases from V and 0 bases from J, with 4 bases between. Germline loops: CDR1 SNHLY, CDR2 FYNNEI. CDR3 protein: CASSGDSNQPQHF. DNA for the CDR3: TGTGCCAGCAGTGGGGATAGCAATCAGCCCCAGCATTTT.